This T cell receptor beta chain is from a study of human T cells and chemical hapten exposure. Study-level points and caveats: Expanded TCR sets contained significantly more large CDR3 similarity clusters than controls.

The trim removed 5 bases at V and 3 bases at J, leaving 27 bases unmatched. Germline V CDR1 and CDR2: SGHAT, FQNNGV. The CDR3 is 24 residues long. Documented time point: pre-sensitization, week 0. As to treatment: therapeutic diphenylcyclopropenone sensitization with weekly scalp DPC. The study's library attached unique molecular identifiers to single cDNA molecules. TCRdb called the RACE reads again in MiXCR, with one record for every CDR3 protein. Among more than 300,000 distinct CDR3 sequences listed, 5.5% were seen once. This clonotype has more than one count but fewer than ten. Its matching antigen is unknown.

Here the sequenced sample was whole blood, taken in connection with sensitization to the hapten diphenylcyclopropenone (DPC). The chain has TRBV11-2 and TRBJ2-3, with TRBD2 matching 15 bases. The receptor was derived from a woman aged 18 to 35 with alopecia areata. Some clones in this sample may be carry-over from other donors' samples. The CDR3 nucleotides read TGTGCCAGCAGCAAAAAAGGGACTAGCGGGGGGCGTCCTCCTGGGAGGATTCCTACAGATACGCAGTATTTT. Protein sequence: CASSKKGTSGGRPPGRIPTDTQYF.